This passage covers 3 T cell receptor beta chains from one sample sequenced in a study of T cell changes during pregnancy in multiple sclerosis. Assay used: immunoSEQ multiplex PCR; TCRdb lists only in-frame clones, some missing. The data hold approximately 100,000 clones, with 91% observed a single time. The sample in question was peripheral blood, obtained after pregnancy. The receptor source for this set is a female donor with multiple sclerosis, enrolled in a pregnancy study.

This clone was found once. CDR3 DNA: TGTGCCAGCAGCTTGGGGACAGGGCAAGGCGGGGAGCTGTTTTTT. Translating gives CASSLGTGQGGELFF. The V call is TRBV7-6, the J call TRBJ2-2, with 9 nucleotides matching TRBD1. The CDR3 is 15 residues long. CDR1 SGHVS and CDR2 FNYEAQ come from the germline V gene. The junction had 6 bases not matched to a gene; V was cut back by 3 bases and J by 7 bases.

This rearrangement joins TRBV5-6 to TRBJ1-5; possible D gene TRBD1, 5 bases. The CDR3 has 16 residues. Between the trimmed V and J ends, which lost 1 base and 6 bases, there was a span of 17 bases. CDR1 is SGHDT and CDR2 is YYEEEE in the germline V gene. The CDR3 protein is CASSLSVGQGGQPQHF. The CDR3, as DNA: TGTGCCAGCAGCTTGAGTGTGGGGCAGGGTGGTCAGCCCCAGCATTTT.

The V call is TRBV2, the J call TRBJ1-2, with TRBD1 identical over 8 bases. Trimming took 1 base from V and 6 from J; bases not matched to a gene: 4. CDR3 length: 14 residues. Germline lookup yields CDR1 SNHLY and CDR2 FYNNEI. CDR3 protein: CASSEGDRFDGYTF. CDR3 DNA sequence: TGTGCCAGCAGTGAAGGGGACAGGTTTGATGGCTACACCTTC. The variable domain in full, with the rest retrieved from reference TRBV2 and TRBJ1-2, is EPEVTQTPSHQVTQMGQEVILRCVPISNHLYFYWYRQILGQKVEFLVSFYNNEISEKSEIFDDQFSVERPDGSNFTLKIRSTKLEDSAMYFCASSEGDRFDGYTFGSGTRLTVV.